Sequencing of this T cell receptor (beta chain) was carried out in a study of CD8 T cells in Susac syndrome. The CDR3 has 13 residues. V lost 3 bases, J lost 6 bases, and 11 bases lay in between. Random hexamers were used to reverse transcribe an amount of about 0.45 to 1 ug RNA. Via MiXCR, TCRdb re-called the immunoSEQ multiplex PCR reads, giving one row per CDR3 protein. The repertoire consists of around 71,000 distinct CDR3 sequences, with under 96% occurring once and the leading ten covering 0.095% to 0.12%. The origin of this receptor is a human donor with multiple sclerosis. The J gene is TRBJ2-5, the V gene TRBV12-3 or TRBV12-4; D unresolved. The sequencing sample was made of CD4+ T cells from PBMCs. CDR3 nucleotides: TGTGCCAGCAGTTTTTGGGGTGAAAAGACCCAGTACTTC. Encoded protein: CASSFWGEKTQYF.